The clone carrying this TCR beta chain is labeled medium-sized (0.01 to 0.1%). Its antigen remains unidentified. This entry comes from a study of cytomegalovirus exposure and HLA in healthy donors. This CDR3 spans 15 amino acids. The germline V gene has CDR1 SGHAT and CDR2 FQNNGV. The V end was cut by 2 bases, the J end by 1 base, with 11 bases between. Study-level points and caveats: What a later analysis showed was that several of the most significant clusters appeared linked to common viral pathogens.

The PCR made use of 60 Vbeta and 13 Jbeta primers. The protocol was immunoSEQ multiplex PCR, while the TCRdb copy is restricted to in-frame clones and leaves out a portion. Of under 150,000 clones in the sample, roughly 60% were seen once. The chain links TRBV11-2 to TRBJ1-1; the D gene is possibly TRBD1 (5 bases). The sequence was obtained from a woman aged 40 to 50 in good health and CMV-seronegative. Source material: PBMCs. CDR3 DNA sequence: TGTGCCAGCAGCTTATCCGGACACCCGAACACTGAAGCTTTCTTT. It yields the protein CASSLSGHPNTEAFF.